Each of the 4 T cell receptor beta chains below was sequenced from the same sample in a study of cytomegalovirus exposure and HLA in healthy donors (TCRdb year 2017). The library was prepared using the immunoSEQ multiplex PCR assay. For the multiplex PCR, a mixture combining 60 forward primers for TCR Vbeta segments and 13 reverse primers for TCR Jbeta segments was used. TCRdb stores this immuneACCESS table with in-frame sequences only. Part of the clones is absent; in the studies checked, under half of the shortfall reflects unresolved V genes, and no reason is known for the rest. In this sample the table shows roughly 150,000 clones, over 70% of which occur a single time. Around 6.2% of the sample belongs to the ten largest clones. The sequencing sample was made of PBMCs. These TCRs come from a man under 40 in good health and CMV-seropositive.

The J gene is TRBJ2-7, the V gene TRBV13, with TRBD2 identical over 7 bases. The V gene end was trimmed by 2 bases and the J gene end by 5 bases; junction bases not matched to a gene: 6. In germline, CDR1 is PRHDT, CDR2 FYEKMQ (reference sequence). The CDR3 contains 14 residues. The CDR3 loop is CASSLKREGDEQYF. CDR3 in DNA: TGTGCCAGCAGCTTAAAGAGGGAGGGAGACGAGCAGTACTTC.

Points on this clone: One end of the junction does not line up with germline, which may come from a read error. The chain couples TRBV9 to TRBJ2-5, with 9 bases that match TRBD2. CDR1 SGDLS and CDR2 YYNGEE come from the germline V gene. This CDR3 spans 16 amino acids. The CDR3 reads CASSPSAGGEGEAQYF. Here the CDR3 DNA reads TGTGCCAGCAGCCCCTCAGCGGGGGGCGAGGGAGAGGCCCAGTACTTC. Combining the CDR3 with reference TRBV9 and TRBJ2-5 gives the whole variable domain DSGVTQTPKHLITATGQRVTLRCSPRSGDLSVYWYQQSLDQGLQFLIQYYNGEERAKGNILERFSAQQFPDLHSELNLSSLELGDSALYFCASSPSAGGEGEAQYFGPGTRLLVL.

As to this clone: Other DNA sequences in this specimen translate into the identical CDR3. The CDR3 reads CASSQEPSGSSYEQYF. The CDR3 DNA follows: TGCGCCAGCAGCCAAGAACCCAGCGGGAGCTCCTACGAGCAGTACTTC. The rearrangement joins TRBV4-1 to TRBJ2-7; 8 bases match TRBD2. The junction had 4 bases not matched to a gene; V was cut back by 0 bases and J by 0 bases. CDR3 length equals 16 residues. In germline, CDR1 is MGHRA, CDR2 YSYEKL.

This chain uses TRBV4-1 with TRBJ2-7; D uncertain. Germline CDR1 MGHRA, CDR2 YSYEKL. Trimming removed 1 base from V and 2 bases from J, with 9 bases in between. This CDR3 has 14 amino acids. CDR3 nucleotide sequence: TGCGCCAGCAGCCAAGTTCGAGGAACCTACGAGCAGTACTTC. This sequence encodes CASSQVRGTYEQYF.